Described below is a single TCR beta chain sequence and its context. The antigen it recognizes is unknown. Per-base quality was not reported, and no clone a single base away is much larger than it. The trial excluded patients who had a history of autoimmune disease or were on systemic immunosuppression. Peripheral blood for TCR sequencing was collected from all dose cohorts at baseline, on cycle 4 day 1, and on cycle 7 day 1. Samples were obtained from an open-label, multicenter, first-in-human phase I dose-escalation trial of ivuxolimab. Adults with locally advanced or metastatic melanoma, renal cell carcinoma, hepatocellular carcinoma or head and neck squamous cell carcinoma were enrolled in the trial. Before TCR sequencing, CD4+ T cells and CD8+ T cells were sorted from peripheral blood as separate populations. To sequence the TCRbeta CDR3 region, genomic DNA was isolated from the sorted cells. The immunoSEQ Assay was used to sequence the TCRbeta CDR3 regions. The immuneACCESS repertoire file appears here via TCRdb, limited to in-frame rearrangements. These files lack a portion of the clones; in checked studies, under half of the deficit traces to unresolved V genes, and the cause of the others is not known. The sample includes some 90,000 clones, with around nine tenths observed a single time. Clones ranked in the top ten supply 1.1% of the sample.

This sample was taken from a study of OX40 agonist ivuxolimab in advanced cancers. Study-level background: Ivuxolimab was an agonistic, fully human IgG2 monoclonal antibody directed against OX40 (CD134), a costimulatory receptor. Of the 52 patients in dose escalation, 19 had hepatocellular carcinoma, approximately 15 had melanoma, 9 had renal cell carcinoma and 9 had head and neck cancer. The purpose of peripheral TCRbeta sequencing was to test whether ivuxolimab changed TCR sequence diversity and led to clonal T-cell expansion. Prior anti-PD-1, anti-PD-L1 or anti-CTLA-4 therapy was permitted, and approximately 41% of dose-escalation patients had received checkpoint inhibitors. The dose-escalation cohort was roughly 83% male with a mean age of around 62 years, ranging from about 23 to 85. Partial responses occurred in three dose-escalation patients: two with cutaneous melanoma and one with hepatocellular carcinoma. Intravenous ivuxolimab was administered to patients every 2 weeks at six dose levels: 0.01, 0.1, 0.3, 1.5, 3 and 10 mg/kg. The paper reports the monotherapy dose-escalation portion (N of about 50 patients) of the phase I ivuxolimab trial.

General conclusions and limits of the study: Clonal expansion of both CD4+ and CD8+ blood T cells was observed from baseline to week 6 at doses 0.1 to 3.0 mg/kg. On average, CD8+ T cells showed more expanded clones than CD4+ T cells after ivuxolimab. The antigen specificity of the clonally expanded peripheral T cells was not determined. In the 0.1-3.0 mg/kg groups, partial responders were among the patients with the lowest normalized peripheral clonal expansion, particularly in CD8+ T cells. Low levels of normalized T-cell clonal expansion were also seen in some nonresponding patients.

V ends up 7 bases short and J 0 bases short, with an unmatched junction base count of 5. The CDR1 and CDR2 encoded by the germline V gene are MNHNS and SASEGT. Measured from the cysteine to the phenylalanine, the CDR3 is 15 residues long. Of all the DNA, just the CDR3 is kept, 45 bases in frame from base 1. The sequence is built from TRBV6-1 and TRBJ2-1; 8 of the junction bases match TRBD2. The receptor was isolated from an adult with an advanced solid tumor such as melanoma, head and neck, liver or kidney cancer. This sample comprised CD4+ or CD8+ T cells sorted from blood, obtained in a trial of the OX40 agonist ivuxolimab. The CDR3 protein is CASTVSGISYNEQFF. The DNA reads TGTGCCAGCACCGTTAGCGGGATCTCCTACAATGAGCAGTTCTTC.